This TCR beta chain was recorded in a study of OX40 agonist ivuxolimab in advanced cancers. With regard to the full study: Ivuxolimab was a fully human IgG2 agonistic monoclonal antibody targeting the costimulatory receptor OX40 (CD134). Intravenous ivuxolimab was administered to patients every 2 weeks at six dose levels: 0.01, 0.1, 0.3, 1.5, 3 and 10 mg/kg. Of the 50 or so patients in dose escalation, approximately 20 had hepatocellular carcinoma, approximately 15 had melanoma, 9 had renal cell carcinoma and 9 had head and neck cancer. A male proportion of 82.7% and a mean age of approximately 58 years, ranging from roughly 23 to 79, were recorded for the dose-escalation cohort. Prior anti-PD-1, anti-PD-L1 or anti-CTLA-4 therapy was permitted, and approximately 40% of dose-escalation patients had received checkpoint inhibitors. Partial responses occurred in three dose-escalation patients, of whom one had hepatocellular carcinoma and two had cutaneous melanoma. The point of sequencing TCRbeta in the periphery was to test whether ivuxolimab changed TCR sequence diversity and drove clonal T-cell expansion. The paper reports the monotherapy dose-escalation portion (N of about 50 patients) of the phase I ivuxolimab trial.

Concerning this clone: Its antigen specificity is not known. It has no much larger one-base neighbor in the sample; base qualities were not kept.

Patients with a history of autoimmune disease or receiving systemic immunosuppression were excluded from the trial. Peripheral blood for TCR sequencing was collected from all dose cohorts at baseline, on cycle 4 day 1, and on cycle 7 day 1. The samples were taken from a phase I, first-in-human, multicenter, open-label dose-escalation trial of ivuxolimab. Adults with locally advanced or metastatic head and neck squamous cell, hepatocellular, melanoma or renal cell carcinoma were enrolled in the trial. Before TCR sequencing, CD4+ T cells and CD8+ T cells from peripheral blood were sorted into separate populations. Genomic DNA was extracted from sorted cells for sequencing of the TCRbeta CDR3 region. The immunoSEQ Assay was used for sequencing of TCRbeta CDR3 regions. Here the immuneACCESS table is served through TCRdb, limited to in-frame sequences with V and J called. Missing clones are a known gap in these copies; in checked studies unresolved V genes cover under half, and the rest lacks a known reason. This sample holds 35,000 to 40,000 clones; 82% were observed only once. The top ten constitute around 2% of the sample.

What the work shows at the level of the full study, not this receptor alone: After ivuxolimab, more expanded clones were found on average in CD8+ T cells than in CD4+ T cells. Partial responders in the 0.1-3.0 mg/kg groups had among the lowest normalized peripheral clonal expansion, especially among CD8+ T cells. Antigen specificity was not determined for the clonally expanded peripheral T cells. At doses from 0.1 to 3.0 mg/kg, clonal expansion was seen in both CD4+ and CD8+ blood T cells between baseline and week 6. Low levels of normalized T-cell clonal expansion were also seen in some patients who did not respond.

Trimming leaves V shorter by 5 bases and J shorter by 5 bases, with the junction holding 8 bases beyond the gene matches. The CDR3 holds 14 amino acids from the cysteine to the phenylalanine. Here the CDR3 DNA is all that survives: 42 bases in frame from base 1. In the germline V gene, CDR1 corresponds to SGHTA and CDR2 to FQGNSA. The receptor was derived from an adult with an advanced solid tumor such as melanoma, head and neck, liver or kidney cancer. The chain was built from TRBV7-2 and TRBJ1-2, and TRBD1 aligns with 7 junction nucleotides. Material: CD4+ or CD8+ T cells sorted from blood, obtained in a trial of the OX40 agonist ivuxolimab. The nucleotide sequence reads as follows: TGTGCCAGCAGCCAGGGGGGGGTTACGTATGGCTACACCTTC. The encoded protein is CASSQGGVTYGYTF.